This is a list of T cell receptor beta chains from one sample in a study of control samples from healthy donors and cancer patients. Only in-frame clones appear in the TCRdb table, and some are missing; sequencing was by immunoSEQ multiplex PCR. The table lists around 50,000 clones, 75% to 95% of them singletons. The source material was PBMCs. The receptors stem from a man younger than 45 with colorectal cancer. The CDR3 runs from the conserved cysteine through the conserved F or W. Fields, in order: V gene, CDR3 protein.

>TRBV19
CASRPSPGLAAQDTQYF
>TRBV24-1
CATSETGATNEKLFF
>TRBV4-3
CASSQVEKEKLFF
>TRBV19
CASSPTGQSEQYF
>TRBV6-5
CASRPQGGNGYGYTF
>TRBV7-2
CASSYKGGNQPQHF
>TRBV5-1
CASSFTGDGELFF
>TRBV7-9
CASSPSYRENIQYF
>TRBV11-2
CASSPQTGQNYEQYF
>TRBV6-5
CASSSGTSYEQYF
>TRBV7-2
CASSLMGAGGYTF
>TRBV4-2
CASSETTASTDTQYF
>TRBV13
CASSLGQGVTYEQYF
>TRBV6-2/TRBV6-3
CASSYGTSVTQYF
>TRBV5-1
CASSSGQGSSGNTIYF
>TRBV5-1
CASSLGRRGRGPGIYSGANVLTF